This T cell receptor (beta chain) was obtained from a study of blood T cell repertoires in COVID-19. Turning to the study itself: Sources were T cells, B-cell-depleted T cells, or PBMCs; the material itself was cDNA or gDNA.

The CDR3 extends over 14 amino acids. Germline V gene lookup returns CDR1 ENHRY and CDR2 SYGVKD. Trimming removed 6 bases at V and 0 bases at J, with 12 bases between. In the original processing: The assay estimated nucleated cells by amplifying reference gene primers. The data were produced by immunoSEQ multiplex PCR, yet TCRdb's version contains in-frame clones alone and is incomplete. The DNA gave D and trimming, while V, J and clone size come from that table. Here the sample spans over 85,000 clones, more than 85% being singletons. This clone appeared a single time. The sequenced sample was peripheral blood. The TCR was taken from a middle-aged man with acute or convalescent COVID-19. V is TRBV10-3 and J is TRBJ2-7, with a weak D call TRBD1 (6 bases). The DNA of the CDR3 is TGTGCCATCAGCCCGGGACAAGGCTCCTACGAGCAGTACTTC. This encodes CAISPGQGSYEQYF.